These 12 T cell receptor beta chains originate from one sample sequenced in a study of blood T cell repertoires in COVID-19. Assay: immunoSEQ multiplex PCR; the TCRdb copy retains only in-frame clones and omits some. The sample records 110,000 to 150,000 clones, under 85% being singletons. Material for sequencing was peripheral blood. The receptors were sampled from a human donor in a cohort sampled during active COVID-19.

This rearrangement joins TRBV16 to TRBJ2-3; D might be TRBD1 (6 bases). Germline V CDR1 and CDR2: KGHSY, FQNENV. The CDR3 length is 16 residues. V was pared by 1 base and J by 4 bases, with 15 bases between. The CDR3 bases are TGTGCCAGCAGCCAATTGGGAACAGGGTTCGCAGATACGCAGTATTTT. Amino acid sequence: CASSQLGTGFADTQYF.

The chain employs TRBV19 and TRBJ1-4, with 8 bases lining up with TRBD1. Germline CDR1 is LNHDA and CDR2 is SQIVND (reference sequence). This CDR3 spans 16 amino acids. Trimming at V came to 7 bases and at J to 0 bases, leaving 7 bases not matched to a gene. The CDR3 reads CASTDRGSSTNEKLFF. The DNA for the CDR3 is TGTGCCAGTACCGACAGGGGCTCTTCAACTAATGAAAAACTGTTTTTT.

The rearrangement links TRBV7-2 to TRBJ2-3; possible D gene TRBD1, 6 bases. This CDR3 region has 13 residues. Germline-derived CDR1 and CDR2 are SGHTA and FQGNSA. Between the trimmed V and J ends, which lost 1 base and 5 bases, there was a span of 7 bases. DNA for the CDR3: TGTGCCAGCAGCTTAGTAGGGGGAGATACGCAGTATTTT. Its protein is CASSLVGGDTQYF.

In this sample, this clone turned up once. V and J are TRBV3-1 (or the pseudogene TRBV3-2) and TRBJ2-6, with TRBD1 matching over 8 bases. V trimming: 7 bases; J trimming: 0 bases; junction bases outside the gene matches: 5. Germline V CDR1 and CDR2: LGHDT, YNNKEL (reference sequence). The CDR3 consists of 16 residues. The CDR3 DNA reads TGTGCCAGCACGACAGGGGCCCTCTCTGGGGCCAACGTCCTGACTTTC. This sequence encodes CASTTGALSGANVLTF.

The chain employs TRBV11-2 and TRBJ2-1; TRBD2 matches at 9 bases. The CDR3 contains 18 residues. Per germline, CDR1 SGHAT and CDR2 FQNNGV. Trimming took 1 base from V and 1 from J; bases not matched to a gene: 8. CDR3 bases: TGTGCCAGCAGCTTAGGGCGGGGGGGCCTTTGGTCCTACAATGAGCAGTTCTTC. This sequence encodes CASSLGRGGLWSYNEQFF.

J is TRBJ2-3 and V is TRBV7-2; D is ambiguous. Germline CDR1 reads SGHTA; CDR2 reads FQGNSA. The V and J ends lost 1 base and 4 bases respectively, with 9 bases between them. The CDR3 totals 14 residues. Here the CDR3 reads CASSLEVVADTQYF. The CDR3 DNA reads TGTGCCAGCAGCTTAGAAGTAGTTGCAGATACGCAGTATTTT.

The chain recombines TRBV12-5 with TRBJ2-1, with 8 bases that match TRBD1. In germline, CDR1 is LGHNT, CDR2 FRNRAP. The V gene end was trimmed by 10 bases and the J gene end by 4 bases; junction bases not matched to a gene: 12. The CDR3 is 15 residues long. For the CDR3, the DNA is TGTGCTACTTCTTCGACAGGGGAGGATTACAATGAGCAGTTCTTC. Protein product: CATSSTGEDYNEQFF.

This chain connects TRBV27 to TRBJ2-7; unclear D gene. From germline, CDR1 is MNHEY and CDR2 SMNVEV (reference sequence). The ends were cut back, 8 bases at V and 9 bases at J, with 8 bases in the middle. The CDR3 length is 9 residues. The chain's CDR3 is CASEFGQYF. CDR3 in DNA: TGTGCCAGCGAGTTCGGGCAGTACTTC.

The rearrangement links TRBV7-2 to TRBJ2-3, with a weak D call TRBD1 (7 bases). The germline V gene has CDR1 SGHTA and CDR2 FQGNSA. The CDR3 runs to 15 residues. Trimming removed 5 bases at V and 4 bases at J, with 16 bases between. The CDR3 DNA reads TGTGCCAGCAGCACCCTCGGCAGGGGGGCAGATACGCAGTATTTT. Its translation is CASSTLGRGADTQYF. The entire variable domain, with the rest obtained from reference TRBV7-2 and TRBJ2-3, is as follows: GAGVSQSPSNKVTEKGKDVELRCDPISGHTALYWYRQSLGQGLEFLIYFQGNSAPDKSGLPSDRFSAERTGGSVSTLTIQRTQQEDSAVYLCASSTLGRGADTQYFGPGTRLTVL.

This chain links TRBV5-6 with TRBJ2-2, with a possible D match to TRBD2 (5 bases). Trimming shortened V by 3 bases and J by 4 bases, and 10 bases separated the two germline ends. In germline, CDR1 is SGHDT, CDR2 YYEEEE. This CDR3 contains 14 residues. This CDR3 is CASSSPRGTGELFF. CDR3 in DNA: TGTGCCAGCAGCTCCCCCCGGGGCACCGGGGAGCTGTTTTTT.

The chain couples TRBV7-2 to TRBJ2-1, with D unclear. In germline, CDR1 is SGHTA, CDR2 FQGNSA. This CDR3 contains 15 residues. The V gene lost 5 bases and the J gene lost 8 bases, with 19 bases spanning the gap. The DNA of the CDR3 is TGTGCCAGCAGCCGTGCTCCTTGGGCTGCATATGAGCAGTTCTTC. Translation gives CASSRAPWAAYEQFF.

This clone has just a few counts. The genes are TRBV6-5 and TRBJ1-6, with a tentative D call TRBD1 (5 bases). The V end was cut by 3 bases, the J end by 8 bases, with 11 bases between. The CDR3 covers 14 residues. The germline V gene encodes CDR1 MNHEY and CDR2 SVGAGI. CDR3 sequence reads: CASSYSGQDSPLHF. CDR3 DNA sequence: TGTGCCAGCAGTTATTCAGGGCAAGATTCACCCCTCCACTTT.